These T cell receptor beta chains were read from a single sample in a study of T cell responses to AZD1222 COVID-19 vaccine. Some clones are missing from TCRdb's copy, which holds only in-frame ones; the method was immunoSEQ multiplex PCR. Here the sample spans 150,000 or so clones, 89% being singletons. The source was peripheral blood, collected on day 0 of AZD1222 vaccination. These receptors were collected from an adult in good health. Both conserved end residues are part of each CDR3. The D gene is left open where the match is weak. Where a row states a size, it is once, few, many or the class of an expanded clone; other rows omit it.

V gene	CDR3 length	J gene	clone size	D gene	CDR3 protein	CDR3 DNA
TRBV28	13	TRBJ1-2	.	.	CASSFLGLFGYTF	TGTGCCAGCAGTTTCCTGGGTTTGTTCGGCTACACCTTC
TRBV5-6	16	TRBJ2-1	.	.	CASSLVAYINDNEQFF	TGTGCCAGCAGCTTGGTCGCTTATATAAACGACAATGAGCAGTTCTTC
TRBV28	15	TRBJ2-3	.	.	CALSRGGDSTDTQYF	TGTGCCTTAAGTCGGGGCGGGGATAGCACAGATACGCAGTATTTT
TRBV5-8	14	TRBJ1-3	.	TRBD1	CASSLQGAGNTIYF	TGTGCCAGCAGCTTGCAGGGGGCTGGAAACACCATATATTTT
TRBV5-1	18	TRBJ2-6	.	.	CASSLLEISSSGANVLTF	TGCGCCAGCAGCTTGCTAGAGATCTCGAGCTCTGGGGCCAACGTCCTGACTTTC
TRBV5-1	15	TRBJ2-3	.	.	CASNFGGTSTDTQYF	TGCGCCAGCAATTTCGGCGGAACTAGCACAGATACGCAGTATTTT
TRBV20-1	11	TRBJ2-4	once	TRBD1	CSVGQGSIQYF	TGCAGTGTCGGACAGGGTAGCATTCAGTACTTC
TRBV19	13	TRBJ2-4	.	.	CASSRGVANIRYF	TGTGCCAGTAGTCGCGGCGTTGCAAACATTCGGTACTTC
TRBV7-9	15	TRBJ1-2	.	.	CASSYGILDNYGYTF	TGTGCCAGCAGCTATGGTATACTTGATAACTATGGCTACACCTTC
TRBV3-1/TRBV3-2	15	TRBJ1-2	.	.	CASSPLMRGFLGYTF	TGTGCCAGCAGCCCATTGATGAGGGGTTTTTTAGGCTACACCTTC
TRBV7-9	13	TRBJ2-2	.	.	CASSFGEAGELFF	TGTGCCAGCAGCTTCGGGGAAGCCGGGGAGCTGTTTTTT
TRBV5-6	13	TRBJ2-7	.	.	CASSLGGLDEQYF	TGTGCCAGCAGCTTGGGGGGCTTGGACGAGCAGTACTTC
TRBV4-1	15	TRBJ1-5	.	.	CASSLRDASNQPQHF	TGCGCCAGCAGCCTCAGGGATGCTAGCAATCAGCCCCAGCATTTT
TRBV30	13	TRBJ2-7	.	.	CAARPGAPYEQYF	TGTGCCGCCAGGCCGGGAGCCCCCTACGAGCAGTACTTC
TRBV7-2	17	TRBJ1-4	.	TRBD1	CASSLARTGGIGEKLFF	TGTGCCAGCAGCTTAGCCCGGACAGGGGGCATCGGAGAAAAACTGTTTTTT
TRBV23-1	12	TRBJ2-7	.	.	CASSSAAYEQYF	TGCGCCAGCAGTAGTGCCGCCTACGAGCAGTACTTC
TRBV15	12	TRBJ2-7	.	.	CATSEENGEQYF	TGTGCCACCAGCGAGGAGAATGGCGAGCAGTACTTC
TRBV27	16	TRBJ1-5	once	TRBD1	CASSGKQGASNQPQHF	TGTGCCAGCAGTGGAAAACAGGGGGCCAGCAATCAGCCCCAGCATTTT
TRBV2	13	TRBJ2-5	few	.	CASSGGDTRIQYF	TGTGCCAGCAGTGGGGGGGACACCCGGATCCAGTACTTC
TRBV7-2	15	TRBJ1-2	.	.	CASSLALGLLYGYTF	TGTGCCAGCAGCTTAGCGTTAGGGCTTCTTTATGGCTACACCTTC
TRBV11-2	15	TRBJ2-7	.	TRBD2	CASSGRLAGGYEQYF	TGTGCCAGCAGCGGACGACTAGCGGGTGGCTACGAGCAGTACTTC
TRBV28	16	TRBJ2-1	.	.	CASTPTGTLLMNEQFF	TGTGCCAGCACCCCCACCGGAACCCTCCTAATGAATGAGCAGTTCTTC
TRBV5-1	11	TRBJ1-1	.	TRBD1	CASSPGQAAFF	TGCGCCAGCAGCCCAGGACAGGCAGCTTTCTTT
TRBV11-1	16	TRBJ2-3	.	.	CASSLRERTTTDTQYF	TGTGCCAGCAGCTTAAGGGAGAGAACCACCACAGATACGCAGTATTTT
TRBV6-5	16	TRBJ2-7	.	.	CASSYSRTRHSYEQYF	TGTGCCAGCAGTTACTCGAGGACGAGGCATTCCTACGAGCAGTACTTC
TRBV24-1	16	TRBJ2-7	.	TRBD1	CATSDFKGTGSPEQYF	TGTGCCACCAGTGATTTTAAAGGGACAGGGTCGCCCGAGCAGTACTTC
TRBV4-1	16	TRBJ2-3	.	TRBD2	CASSQGTSGNTDTQYF	TGCGCCAGCAGCCAGGGGACTAGCGGAAACACAGATACGCAGTATTTT